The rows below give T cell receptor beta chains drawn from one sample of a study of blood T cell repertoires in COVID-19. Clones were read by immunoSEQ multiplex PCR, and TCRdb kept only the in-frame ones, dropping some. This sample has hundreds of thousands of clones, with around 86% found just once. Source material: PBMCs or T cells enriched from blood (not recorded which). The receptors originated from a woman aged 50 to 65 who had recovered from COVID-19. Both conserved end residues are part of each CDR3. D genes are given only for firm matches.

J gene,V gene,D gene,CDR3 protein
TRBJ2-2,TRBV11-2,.,CASNAYPGTNTGELFF
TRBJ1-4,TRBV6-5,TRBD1,CASIRGQGSNEKLFF
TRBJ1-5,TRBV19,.,CASRPTGTRGNQPQHF
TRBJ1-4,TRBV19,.,CASSIGGPLNEKLFF
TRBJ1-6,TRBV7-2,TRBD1,CASSPPGQRASPLHF
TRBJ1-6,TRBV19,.,CASAFGSYNSPLHF
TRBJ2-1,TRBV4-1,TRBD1,CASSPGTGGITYNEQFF
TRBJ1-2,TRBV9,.,CASSAYRNYGYTF
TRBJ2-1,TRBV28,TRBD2,CASSPGLADNEQFF
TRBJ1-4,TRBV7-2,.,CASSYGGSNEKLFF
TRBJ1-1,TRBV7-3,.,CASSPGARSTEAFF
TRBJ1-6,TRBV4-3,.,CASSQSLVSPLHF
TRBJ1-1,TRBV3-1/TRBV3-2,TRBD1,CASSQPGGYTEAFF
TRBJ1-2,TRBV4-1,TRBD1,CASSQAWTGGLGGYTF
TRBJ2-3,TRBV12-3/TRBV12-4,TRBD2,CASSFRGADTQYF
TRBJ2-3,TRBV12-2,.,CASRLASLAGSDTQYF
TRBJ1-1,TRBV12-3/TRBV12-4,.,CASSPGFDTEAFF
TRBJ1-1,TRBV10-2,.,CASSESRLGSMNTEAFF
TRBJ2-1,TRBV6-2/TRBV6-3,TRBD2,CASSLGLAGPNEQFF
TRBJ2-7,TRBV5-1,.,CASSLGGPYEQYF
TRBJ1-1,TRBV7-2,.,CASSLQLNTEAFF
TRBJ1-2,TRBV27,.,CASSLSYTRRGDGYTF
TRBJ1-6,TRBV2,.,CASSSTGLSNSPLHF
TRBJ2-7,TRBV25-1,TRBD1,CASSATWGDRGHEQYF
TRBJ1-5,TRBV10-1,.,CASSGYGGWNQPQHF
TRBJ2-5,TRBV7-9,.,CASSSLGAARGQETQYF
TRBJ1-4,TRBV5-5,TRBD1,CASSPKGTGGQNEKLFF
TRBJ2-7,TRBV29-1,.,CSVGRAYEQYF
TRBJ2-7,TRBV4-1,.,CASSQGGGQSSYEQYF
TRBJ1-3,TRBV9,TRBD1,CASSAQTGGAGNTIYF
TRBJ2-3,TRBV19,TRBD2,CASSNRLAGTDTQYF
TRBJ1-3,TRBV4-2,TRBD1,CASSQANRGRGNTIYF
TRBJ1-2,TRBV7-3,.,CASSLDSRRGYTF
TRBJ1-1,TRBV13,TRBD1,CASSQDRVKAFF
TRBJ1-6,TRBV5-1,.,CASSTSRSSYNSPLHF
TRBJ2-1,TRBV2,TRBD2,CASSGTSGGANEQFF
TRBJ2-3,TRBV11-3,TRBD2,CASTSPSGGRTDTQYF
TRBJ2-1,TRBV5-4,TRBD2,CASNLGQGGIYNEQFF
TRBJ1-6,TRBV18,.,CASSPFEGSGSPLHF
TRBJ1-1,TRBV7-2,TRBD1,CASSPTGDRRTEAFF
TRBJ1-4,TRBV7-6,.,CASSPQLGDTENEKLFF
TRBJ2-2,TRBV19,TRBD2,CASSIGSLARFTGELFF
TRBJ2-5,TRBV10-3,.,CAIGRGQETQYF
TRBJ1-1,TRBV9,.,CASSVDGLSTEAFF
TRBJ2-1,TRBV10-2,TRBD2,CASRVTSGGYNEQFF
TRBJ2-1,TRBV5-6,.,CASSLALRQQFF
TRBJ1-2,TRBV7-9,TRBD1,CASSFSGGNGYTF
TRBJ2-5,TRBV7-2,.,CASSLGGDLAGETQYF